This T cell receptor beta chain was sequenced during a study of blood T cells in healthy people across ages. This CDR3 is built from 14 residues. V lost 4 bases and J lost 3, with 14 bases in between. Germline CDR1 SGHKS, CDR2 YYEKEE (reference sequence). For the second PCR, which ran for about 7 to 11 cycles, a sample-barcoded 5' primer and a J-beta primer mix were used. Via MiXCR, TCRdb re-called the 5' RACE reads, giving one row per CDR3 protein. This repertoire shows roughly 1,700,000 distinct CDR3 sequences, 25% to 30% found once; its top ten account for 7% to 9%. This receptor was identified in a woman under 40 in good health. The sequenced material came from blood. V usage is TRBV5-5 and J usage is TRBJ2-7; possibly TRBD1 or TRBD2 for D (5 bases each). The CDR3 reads CASSGPGTDYEQYF. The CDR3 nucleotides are TGTGCCAGCAGCGGCCCAGGGACGGACTACGAGCAGTACTTC.